Described below is a single TCR beta chain sequence and its context. The V gene end was trimmed by 8 bases and the J gene end by 5 bases; junction bases not matched to a gene: 9. This CDR3 is built from 14 residues. Germline V gene data show CDR1 as MDHEN and CDR2 as SYDVKM. The repertoire was sequenced with immunoSEQ multiplex PCR; TCRdb's copy has only in-frame clones and lacks some. The sample records some 150,000 clones, less than 95% being singletons. The sample originates from a study of control samples from healthy donors and cancer patients. The sample taken for sequencing was PBMCs. The origin of this receptor is a man between 60 and 70 years old with colorectal cancer. V and J are TRBV28 and TRBJ2-7; 10 bases align to TRBD1. CDR3 bases: TGTGCCAGCCAGACGGGACAGGGGTTACACGAGCAGTACTTC. Translating it yields CASQTGQGLHEQYF.